A single sample gave rise to the 9 T cell receptor beta chains below, sequenced in a study of neurological immune-mediated disorders. TCRdb itself ran the 5' RACE reads through MiXCR, one entry per CDR3 protein. The data show tens of thousands of distinct CDR3 sequences, 3% to 4% seen once. Sample: PBMCs. The receptor set was obtained from a man in his forties with multiple sclerosis.

This clonotype has ten or more counts. The chain combines TRBV12-3 or TRBV12-4 with TRBJ1-5; D is uncertain. V was clipped by 1 base and J by 9 bases, with 10 bases between them. The CDR3 extends over 13 amino acids. The CDR3 nucleotides are TGTGCCAGCAGTTTAGTACGCGGCGGGCCCCAGCATTTT. Translating gives CASSLVRGGPQHF.

This clonotype was found many times. J is TRBJ2-7 and V is TRBV6-8; weak D call: TRBD2 (5 bases). The germline V gene has CDR1 MNHGY and CDR2 SAAAGT. CDR3 size: 15 residues. V lost 5 bases to trimming and J lost 0 bases, with 14 bases between them. CDR3 sequence (DNA): TGTGCCAGCAGTCCCATGAGGGAGAACTCCTACGAGCAGTACTTC. Translation: CASSPMRENSYEQYF.

In this sample, this clonotype turned up many times. The gene calls are TRBV5-1 and TRBJ2-3; 9 nucleotides agree with TRBD1. Germline values: CDR1 SGHRS, CDR2 YFSETQ. V was pared by 4 bases and J by 4 bases, with 7 bases of the junction left unmatched. The CDR3 consists of 15 residues. CDR3 DNA sequence: TGCGCCAGCAGCCGAACCGGGACAGGGTCAGATACGCAGTATTTT. Translation gives CASSRTGTGSDTQYF. The variable domain in full, completed from reference TRBV5-1 and TRBJ2-3, reads KAGVTQTPRYLIKTRGQQVTLSCSPISGHRSVSWYQQTPGQGLQFLFEYFSETQRNKGNFPGRFSGRQFSNSRSEMNVSTLELGDSALYLCASSRTGTGSDTQYFGPGTRLTVL.

This clonotype has a count of ten or more. CDR3 coding DNA: TGTGCCACCAGTGATTCGGGCAGGGAAGCTTTCTTT. It codes for CATSDSGREAFF. The chain couples TRBV24-1 to TRBJ1-1; D remains ambiguous. From germline, CDR1 is KGHDR and CDR2 SFDVKD. With 2 bases removed from V and 8 bases from J, the gap between germline ends came to 8 bases. The CDR3 loop spans 12 amino acids.

This clonotype was detected many times. The chain is built from TRBV20-1 and TRBJ2-5; the D gene is possibly TRBD2 (5 bases). In germline, CDR1 is DFQATT, CDR2 SNEGSKA (reference sequence). Trimming left V 3 bases short and J 5 bases short, with 19 bases between. The CDR3 is made up of 15 amino acids. In DNA, the CDR3 is TGCAGTGCTAGGTCAGCGGTGACTGCTCGGGAGACCCAGTACTTC. Translated: CSARSAVTARETQYF.

This clonotype showed up many times. The genes are TRBV28 and TRBJ2-5; D is perhaps TRBD2 (5 bases). Trimming cost V 6 bases and J 5 bases, with 13 bases left between them. The CDR3 has 13 amino acids. Germline CDR1 reads MDHEN; CDR2 reads SYDVKM. The CDR3 protein is CASRRAARETQYF. The CDR3, as DNA: TGTGCCAGCAGACGAGCGGCAAGGGAGACCCAGTACTTC.

This clonotype was found many times. The chain is built from TRBV15 and TRBJ2-3, with D unclear. The CDR3 has 12 residues. The V end lost 6 bases, the J end lost 5 bases, and 9 bases lay between the germline ends. Germline V gene data show CDR1 as LNHNV and CDR2 as YYDKDF (reference sequence). The CDR3 reads CATSLVRDTQYF. The CDR3 nucleotides read TGTGCCACCAGTCTGGTTCGAGATACGCAGTATTTT.

This clonotype was recorded many times. The chain uses TRBV21-1 and TRBJ2-5; no check of the table's D call, TRBD1, against the DNA was made. TRBV21-1 is deemed a pseudogene. The CDR3 is made up of 16 amino acids. Here the CDR3 reads CASSLSFDRGRETQYF. The CDR3 DNA follows: TGTGCCAGCAGCCTCTCCTTCGACAGGGGAAGAGAGACCCAGTACTTC.

This clonotype has ten or more counts. The chain couples TRBV6-5 to TRBJ1-2; D uncertain. With 3 bases removed from V and 5 bases from J, the gap between germline ends came to 19 bases. Germline V lookup: CDR1 MNHEY, CDR2 SVGAGI. This CDR3 is 16 amino acids long. DNA for the CDR3: TGTGCCAGCAGTTATGCAGCCCTGATTTCTGTATATGGCTACACCTTC. Protein product: CASSYAALISVYGYTF.